Sequencing of this T cell receptor (beta chain) was carried out in a study of blood T cell repertoires in COVID-19. Study summary: Acute and convalescent COVID-19 samples came from the United States, Italy and Spain. From T cells, B-cell-depleted T cells, or PBMCs came the material, which was cDNA or gDNA.

Participant ages covered roughly 18 to 90 years across around 25 US areas. CDR3 size: 18 residues. Germline V lookup: CDR1 SEHNR, CDR2 FQNEAQ (reference sequence). With V trimmed by 5 bases and J by 4 bases, 18 bases remained unmatched. In the original workflow: Amplified reference gene primers provided the basis for estimating nucleated cell counts. The assay was immunoSEQ multiplex PCR, and TCRdb's table has in-frame clones only and misses some. V and J calls and clone size are given by that table; D and trimming were obtained from the DNA. The repertoire holds some 240,000 clones, with roughly four fifths as singletons.

The sample was PBMCs or T cells enriched from blood (not recorded which). This chain connects TRBV7-9 to TRBJ1-2; TRBD1 matches 8 bases. The receptor was derived from a man in his thirties or forties with acute COVID-19. CDR3 in DNA: TGTGCCAGCAGCCTTCAATTAGCTCCCGGGACAGGAGTCTATGGCTACACCTTC. Amino acid sequence: CASSLQLAPGTGVYGYTF.